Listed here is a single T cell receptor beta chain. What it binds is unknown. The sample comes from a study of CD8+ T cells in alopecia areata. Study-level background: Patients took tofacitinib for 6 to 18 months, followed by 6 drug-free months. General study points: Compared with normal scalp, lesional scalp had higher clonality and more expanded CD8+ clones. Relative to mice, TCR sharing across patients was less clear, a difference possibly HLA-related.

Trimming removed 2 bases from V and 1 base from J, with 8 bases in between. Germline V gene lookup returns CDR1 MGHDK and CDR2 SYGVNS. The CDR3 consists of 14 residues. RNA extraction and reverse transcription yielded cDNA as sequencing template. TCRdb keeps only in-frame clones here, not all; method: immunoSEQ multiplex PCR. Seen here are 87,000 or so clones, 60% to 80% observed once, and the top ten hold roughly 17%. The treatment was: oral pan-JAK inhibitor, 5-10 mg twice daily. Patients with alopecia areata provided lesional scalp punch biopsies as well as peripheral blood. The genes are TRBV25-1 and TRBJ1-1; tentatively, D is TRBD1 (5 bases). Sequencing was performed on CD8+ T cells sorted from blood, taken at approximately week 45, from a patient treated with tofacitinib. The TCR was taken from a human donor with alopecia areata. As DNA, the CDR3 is TGTGCCAGCAGTGAAGACGGGGGGAACACTGAAGCTTTCTTT. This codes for CASSEDGGNTEAFF.